Below are 5 T cell receptor beta chains sequenced from a single sample in a study of early T cells in non-severe SARS-CoV-2 infection. TCRdb called the 5' RACE reads again in MiXCR, with one record for every CDR3 protein. In the table there are about 67,000 distinct CDR3 sequences, 9.5% to 13% of which are singletons. The specimen sequenced was whole blood. The origin of the receptors is an adult who was a healthcare worker with PCR-confirmed SARS-CoV-2 infection or an uninfected control (not recorded which).

The chain is built from TRBV14 and TRBJ2-3; 7 bases map to TRBD1. The CDR3 covers 14 residues. Germline V lookup: CDR1 SGHDN, CDR2 FVKESK. Trimming took 1 base from V and 7 from J; bases not matched to a gene: 5. Here the CDR3 reads CASSQVRGPYTQYF. DNA for the CDR3: TGTGCCAGCAGCCAAGTAAGGGGGCCGTATACGCAGTATTTT. The whole variable domain, filled in from reference TRBV14 and TRBJ2-3, reads EAGVTQFPSHSVIEKGQTVTLRCDPISGHDNLYWYRRVMGKEIKFLLHFVKESKQDESGMPNNRFLAERTGGTYSTLKVQPAELEDSGVYFCASSQVRGPYTQYFGPGTRLTVL.

V gene TRBV12-3 or TRBV12-4 combines with J gene TRBJ1-5, with 8 bases matching TRBD1. V gave up 6 bases and J gave up 3 bases; unmatched junction bases: 4. There are 14 residues in the CDR3. CDR3 nucleotide sequence: TGTGCCAGCAGCTGGACAGGGTTCAATCAGCCCCAGCATTTT. It specifies CASSWTGFNQPQHF.

This clonotype was seen at least ten times. The V and J genes are TRBV11-2 and TRBJ2-3; the match to TRBD2 covers 13 bases. CDR1 is SGHAT and CDR2 is FQNNGV in the germline V gene. CDR3 length equals 16 residues. V gave up 5 bases and J gave up 3 bases; unmatched junction bases: 5. The CDR3 loop is CASSVTSGGATDTQYF. In nucleotides, the CDR3 is TGTGCCAGCAGCGTCACTAGCGGGGGGGCGACAGATACGCAGTATTTT. The entire variable domain, with the rest obtained from reference TRBV11-2 and TRBJ2-3, is as follows: EAGVAQSPRYKIIEKRQSVAFWCNPISGHATLYWYQQILGQGPKLLIQFQNNGVVDDSQLPKDRFSAERLKGVDSTLKIQPAKLEDSAVYLCASSVTSGGATDTQYFGPGTRLTVL.

In this sample, this clonotype turned up many times. The V gene is TRBV7-6, the J gene TRBJ2-1; 9 nucleotides agree with TRBD2. J gave up 7 bases and V 1 base, and 11 bases lay outside the gene matches. Germline V gene data show CDR1 as SGHVS and CDR2 as FNYEAQ. This CDR3 spans 17 amino acids. CDR3 sequence: CASSLDWRGGHRNEQFF. The CDR3 DNA is TGTGCCAGCAGCTTAGACTGGCGGGGGGGCCATAGGAATGAGCAGTTCTTC.

This clonotype was recorded at least ten times. The chain has TRBV2 and TRBJ2-1; TRBD2 matches 8 bases. This CDR3 is 14 amino acids long. The trim removed 7 bases at V and 6 bases at J, leaving 8 bases unmatched. Looked up from germline, CDR1 is SNHLY and CDR2 is FYNNEI. The CDR3 nucleotides are TGTGCCAGCAACCGGGAGGGCCGCGGCAATGAGCAGTTCTTC. It is translated as CASNREGRGNEQFF.